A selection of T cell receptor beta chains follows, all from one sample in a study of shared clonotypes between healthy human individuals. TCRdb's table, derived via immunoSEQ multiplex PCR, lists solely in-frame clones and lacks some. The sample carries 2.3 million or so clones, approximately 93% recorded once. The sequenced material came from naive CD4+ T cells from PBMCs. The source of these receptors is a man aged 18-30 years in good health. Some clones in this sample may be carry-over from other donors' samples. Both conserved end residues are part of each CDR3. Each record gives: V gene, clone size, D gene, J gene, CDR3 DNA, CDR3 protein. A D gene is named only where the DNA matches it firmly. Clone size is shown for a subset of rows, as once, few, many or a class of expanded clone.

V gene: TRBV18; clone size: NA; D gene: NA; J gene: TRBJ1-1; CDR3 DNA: TGTGCCAGCTCACCTCCCGGGTCGGGCACTGAAGCTTTCTTT; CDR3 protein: CASSPPGSGTEAFF
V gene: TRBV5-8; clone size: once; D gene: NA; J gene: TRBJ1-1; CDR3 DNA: TGTGCCAGCAGCTTGGTCGGGGGGAGCGTTAAACCTGAAGCTTTCTTT; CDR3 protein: CASSLVGGSVKPEAFF
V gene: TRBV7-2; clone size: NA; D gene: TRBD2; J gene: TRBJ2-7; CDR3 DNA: TGTGCCAGCAGACTTCAAGGACTAGCGGGGAGATCCTACGAGCAGTACTTC; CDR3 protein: CASRLQGLAGRSYEQYF
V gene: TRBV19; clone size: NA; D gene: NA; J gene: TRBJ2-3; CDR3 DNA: TGTGCCAGTACCCCCGACGTAGGGGGAGCGACAGATACGCAGTATTTT; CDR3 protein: CASTPDVGGATDTQYF
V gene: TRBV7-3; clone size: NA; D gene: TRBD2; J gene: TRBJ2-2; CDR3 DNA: TGTGCCAGCAGCTTCGGGCTAGCGGCTCGTACCGGGGAGTTGTTTTTT; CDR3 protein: CASSFGLAARTGELFF
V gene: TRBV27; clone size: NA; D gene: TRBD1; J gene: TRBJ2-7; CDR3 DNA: TGTGCCAGCAGGGGGGACAGGGGACCCCACGAGCAGTACTTC; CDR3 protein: CASRGDRGPHEQYF
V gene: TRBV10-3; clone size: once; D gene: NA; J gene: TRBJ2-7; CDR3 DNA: TGTGCCATCAGACCGACAGGGGAGGGCTACGAGCAGTACTTC; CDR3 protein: CAIRPTGEGYEQYF
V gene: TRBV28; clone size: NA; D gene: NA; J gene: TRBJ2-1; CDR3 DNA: TGTGCCAGCAGTGCCCGGTGGGGGAGCTCCTACAATGAGCAGTTCTTC; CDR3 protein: CASSARWGSSYNEQFF
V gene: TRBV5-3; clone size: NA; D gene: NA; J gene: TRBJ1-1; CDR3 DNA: TGTGCCAGAAGCTTAGCAGGGACGGAAGCTTTCTTT; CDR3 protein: CARSLAGTEAFF
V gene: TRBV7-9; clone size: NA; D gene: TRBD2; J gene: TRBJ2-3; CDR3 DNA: TGTGCCAGCAGCTGGAAAAGGACTAGCGGGGTGGATGGGGCCGATACGCAGTATTTT; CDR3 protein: CASSWKRTSGVDGADTQYF
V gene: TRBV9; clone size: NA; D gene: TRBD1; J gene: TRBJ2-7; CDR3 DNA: TGTGCCAGCAGCCCCACAGGGGCCCCCTACGAGCAGTACTTC; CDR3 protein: CASSPTGAPYEQYF
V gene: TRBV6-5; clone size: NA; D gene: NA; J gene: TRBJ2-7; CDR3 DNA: TGTGCCAGCAGGCCCGGGTACTCCTACGAGCAGTACTTC; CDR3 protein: CASRPGYSYEQYF
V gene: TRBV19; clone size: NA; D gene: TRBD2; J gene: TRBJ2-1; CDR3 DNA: TGTGCCAGTAGCCTAATTGACGGGGGGGCCTACAATGAGCAGTTCTTC; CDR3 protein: CASSLIDGGAYNEQFF
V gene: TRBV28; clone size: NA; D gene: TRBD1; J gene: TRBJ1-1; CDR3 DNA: TGTGCCAGCAATTCGGCAGGGGGCTTGGGAACTGAAGCTTTCTTT; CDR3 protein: CASNSAGGLGTEAFF
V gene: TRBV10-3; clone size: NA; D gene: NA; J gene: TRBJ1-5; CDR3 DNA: TGTGCCATCAGATACTCCCGGGGTCAGCCCCAGCATTTT; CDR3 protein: CAIRYSRGQPQHF
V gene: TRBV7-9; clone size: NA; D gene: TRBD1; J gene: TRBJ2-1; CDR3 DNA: TGTGCCAGCAGGCGACCCGGGACAGGGGGCCTCAATGAGCAGTTCTTC; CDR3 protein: CASRRPGTGGLNEQFF
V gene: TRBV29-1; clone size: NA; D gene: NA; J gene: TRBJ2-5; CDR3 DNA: TGCAGCGTCGTAGGGGAGACCCAGTACTTC; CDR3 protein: CSVVGETQYF
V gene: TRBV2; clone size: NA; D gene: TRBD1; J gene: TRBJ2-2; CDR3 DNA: TGTGCCAGCATCCTCCGGGACAGGGTCGCCGGGGAGCTGTTTTTT; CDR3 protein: CASILRDRVAGELFF
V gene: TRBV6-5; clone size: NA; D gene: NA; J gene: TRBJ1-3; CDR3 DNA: TGTGCCAGCAGGCCGTGGGGAGATTCTGGAAACACCATATATTTT; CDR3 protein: CASRPWGDSGNTIYF
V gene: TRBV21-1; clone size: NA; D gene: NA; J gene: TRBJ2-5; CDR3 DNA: TGTGCCAGCAACTCCCGAGAGGGGAACCCAGGAGAGACCCAGTACTTC; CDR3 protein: CASNSREGNPGETQYF
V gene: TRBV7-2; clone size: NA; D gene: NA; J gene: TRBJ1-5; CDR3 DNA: TGTGCCAGCAGTTCCGCGGGGCGGAACAATCAGCCCCAGCATTTT; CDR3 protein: CASSSAGRNNQPQHF
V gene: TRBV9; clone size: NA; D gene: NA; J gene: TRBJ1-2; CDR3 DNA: TGTGCCAGCAGCGTAGGCCCACGACGAAGTATCTATGGCTACACCTTC; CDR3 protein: CASSVGPRRSIYGYTF
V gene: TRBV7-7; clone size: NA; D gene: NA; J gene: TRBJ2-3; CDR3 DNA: TGTGCCAGCAGCCCACGACACTCAGATACGCAGTATTTT; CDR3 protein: CASSPRHSDTQYF
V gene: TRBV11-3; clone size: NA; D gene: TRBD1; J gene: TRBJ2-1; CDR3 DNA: TGTGCCAGCAGCTCTGGACAGGGCTCCTACAATGAGCAGTTCTTC; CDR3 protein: CASSSGQGSYNEQFF
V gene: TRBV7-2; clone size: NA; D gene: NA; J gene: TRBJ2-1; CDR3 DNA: TGTGCCAGCACCCCTAGCTGGGTCTTGTTCTTC; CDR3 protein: CASTPSWVLFF
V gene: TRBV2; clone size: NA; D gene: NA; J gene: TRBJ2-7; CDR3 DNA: TGTGCCAGCAGTGTGGCCTCCTACGAGCAGTACTTC; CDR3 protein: CASSVASYEQYF
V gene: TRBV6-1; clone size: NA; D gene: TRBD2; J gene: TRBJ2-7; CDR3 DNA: TGTGCCAGCAGTGATCGACTAGCGGGGCCCTACGAGCAGTACTTC; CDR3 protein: CASSDRLAGPYEQYF